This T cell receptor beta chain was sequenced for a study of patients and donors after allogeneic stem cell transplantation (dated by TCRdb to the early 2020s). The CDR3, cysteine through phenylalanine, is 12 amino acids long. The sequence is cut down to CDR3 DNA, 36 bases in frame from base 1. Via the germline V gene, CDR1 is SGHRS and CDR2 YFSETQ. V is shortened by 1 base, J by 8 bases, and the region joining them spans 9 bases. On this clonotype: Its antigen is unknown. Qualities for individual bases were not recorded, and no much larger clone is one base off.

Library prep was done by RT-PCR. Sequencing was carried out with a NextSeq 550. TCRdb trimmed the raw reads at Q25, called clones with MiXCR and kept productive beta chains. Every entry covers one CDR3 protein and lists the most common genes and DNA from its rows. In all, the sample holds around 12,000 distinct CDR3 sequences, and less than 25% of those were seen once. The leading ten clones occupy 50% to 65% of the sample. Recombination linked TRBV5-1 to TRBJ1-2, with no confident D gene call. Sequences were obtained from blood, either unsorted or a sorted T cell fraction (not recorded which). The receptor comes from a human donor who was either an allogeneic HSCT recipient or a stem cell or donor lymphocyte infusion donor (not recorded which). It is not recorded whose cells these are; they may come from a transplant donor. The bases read TGCGCCAGCAGCTTGCGAGGGTTAGGCTACACCTTC. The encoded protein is CASSLRGLGYTF.